The clone carrying this T cell receptor (beta chain) came up many times. After removal of 4 bases from V and 3 bases from J, the junction contained 4 bases not matched to a gene. The CDR3 loop spans 15 amino acids. The sample belongs to a study of neurological immune-mediated disorders. As for the study in general: The approximately 34 multiple sclerosis patients comprised approximately 31 relapsing-remitting and 3 secondary progressive cases.

Stored at -80 C, 2 million PBMCs were the source of the unsorted libraries. Each TCR transcript was tagged with a 10-nucleotide random UMI during 5'RACE. One entry per CDR3 protein, called by TCRdb with MiXCR from the 5' RACE reads. Of 80,000 to 100,000 distinct CDR3 sequences in the sample, 3.5% were seen once. V usage is TRBV12-3 or TRBV12-4 and J usage is TRBJ2-1, with 9 positions matching TRBD1. This receptor was identified in a woman aged 45-65 years with multiple sclerosis. Specimen: PBMCs. CDR3 in amino acids: CASSSTGGLYNEQFF. The CDR3 DNA reads as TGTGCCAGCAGTTCGACAGGGGGTCTCTACAATGAGCAGTTCTTC.